This T cell receptor beta chain was sequenced for a study of CD8+ T cells in alopecia areata. Isolated RNA was reverse transcribed into cDNA used as the sequencing template. Sequencing was performed with immunoSEQ multiplex PCR; in TCRdb, only in-frame clones are kept and a portion is missing. The sample lists 140,000 or so clones, less than 65% seen once, with about 40% in the top ten. This clone was observed a handful of times. In germline, CDR1 is MGHRA, CDR2 YSYEKL. V lost 4 bases to trimming and J lost 6 bases, with 19 bases between them. This CDR3 has 15 amino acids. The sequenced material came from CD8+ T cells sorted from blood. The receptor was derived from a human donor in good health. The chain recombines TRBV4-1 with TRBJ2-7; tentative D call: TRBD2 (6 bases). In DNA, the CDR3 is TGCGCCAGCAGCCTCCTCGGGACTGGTACCACCGAGCAGTACTTC. It specifies CASSLLGTGTTEQYF.